This T cell receptor (beta chain) was sequenced for a study of control samples from healthy donors and cancer patients. The CDR3 consists of 11 residues. CDR1 is ENHRY, CDR2 SYGVKD, per germline. V was clipped by 3 bases and J by 11 bases, with 11 bases between them. This table comes from immunoSEQ multiplex PCR, and its TCRdb copy is limited to in-frame clones, with some not included. The data show approximately 230,000 clones, around 80% seen once. The rearrangement joins TRBV10-3 to TRBJ2-7; D possibly corresponds to TRBD1 (6 bases). This TCR was recovered from a woman in her fifties or sixties with lung cancer. Sequencing was done on a sample of PBMCs. The CDR3 reads CAISDGTGKYF. CDR3 nucleotide sequence: TGTGCCATCAGTGACGGTACAGGGAAGTACTTC.